The T cell receptor beta chain described here comes from a study of Ad26.COV2.S vaccination and SARS-CoV-2 variants. Overall study results and limits: Vaccinees and placebo recipients showed similar non-spike TCR breadth.

Regarding treatment: roughly 18 received Ad26.COV2.S at low or high dose, single or two shots; a few received placebo; per-sample allocation not given. Specimens were obtained on day 63 following the first vaccine or placebo injection. Cohort 1b enrolled adults aged 18-55 years in Boston. Profiling relied on immunoSEQ multiplex PCR, and the TCRdb table lists in-frame clones only, not all of them. The sample lists fewer than 800,000 clones, more than 80% occurring once. Trimming took off 10 bases at V and 1 base at J, with 15 bases between the two ends. Germline values: CDR1 LNHDA, CDR2 SQIVND (reference sequence). The CDR3 consists of 14 residues. This clone was counted once. Its specificity is unknown.

The TCR was taken from a person aged 18-60 years who received the Ad26.COV2.S COVID-19 vaccine or a placebo. The specimen comprised peripheral blood, sampled in a trial of Ad26.COV2.S vaccine versus placebo. V gene TRBV19 combines with J gene TRBJ2-3; tentative D call: TRBD2 (5 bases). CDR3 region: CATRRGGGTDTQYF. CDR3 nucleotides: TGTGCCACCCGCCGGGGTGGGGGCACAGATACGCAGTATTTT.